This T cell receptor (beta chain) was observed in a study of regulatory T cells in long-lasting Graves disease listed by TCRdb under 2021. As for the study more broadly: In the newly diagnosed Graves' disease group, patients had been taking antithyroid drugs for less than 3 months. Persistent Graves' disease patients were compared with newly diagnosed Graves' disease patients by peripheral blood TCR sequencing and RNA sequencing. The study was registered as a clinical trial and conducted in China. A total of roughly 35 samples underwent TCR sequencing, from some 13 patients with persistent Graves' disease and roughly 20 patients with newly diagnosed Graves' disease.

Interpreted using the paper, the time point label stands for: newly diagnosed GD, antithyroid drugs for less than 3 months. RNA was extracted from PBMCs in TRIzol for both TCR sequencing and RNA sequencing. The diagnosis of Graves' disease followed American Thyroid Association guidelines. Patients for the study were recruited at an endocrinology department in Xi'an, China. From each patient, around 9 milliliters of peripheral blood was collected into an EDTA anticoagulant tube. Ficoll Paque Plus density gradient separation was used to isolate PBMCs, and no further T cell sorting was done. An Agilent 2100 Bioanalyzer and agarose gel were used to check RNA quality, while a NanoDrop 2000 measured RNA concentration. What the research found in general, with its limitations: The study examined only peripheral blood because the primary lesion, thyroid tissue, could not be accessed. Persistent disease showed preferential use of TRBV28, TRBJ1-2 and TRBJ2-5, whereas newly diagnosed disease favored TRBV20-1 and TRBJ2-1. Lower TCR Shannon entropy and fewer highly expanded clones were observed in persistent Graves' disease patients than in newly diagnosed patients, which suggested clonal expansion. Only the TCR beta chain was sequenced and analyzed. Patients with persistent disease shared more public clonotypes (about 2,900) than newly diagnosed patients did (nearly 1,000). The authors noted that the small sample size was a limitation that may lower accuracy.

The junction shows trimming of 5 bases on V and 5 bases on J, plus 18 bases between the germline ends. CDR1 and CDR2 are drawn from the germline V gene: SGHVS, FNYEAQ. From the cysteine through the phenylalanine, the CDR3 covers 15 amino acids. Of the read, only the CDR3 DNA is kept; its 45 bases are in frame from base 1. This clonotype was seen repeatedly, ten times or more. This clone's antigen is unknown. Base qualities are not provided; no much larger clone lies one nucleotide away. Receptors were amplified or captured by multiplex PCR. Data came from an Illumina HiSeq 4000. CDR3 regions were amplified by Arm-PCR with iRepertoire HTBI primers to construct TCR beta libraries. PCR products were gel purified before sequencing. Per the source publication's procedure: A total of fewer than 65 TRBV and approximately 15 TRBJ segments were identified across samples and were used for gene usage analysis of CDR3 amino acid clonotypes. COPE and FqMerger were used to merge filtered high-quality paired reads into contigs. Contigs were aligned with BLAST to IMGT TRBV, TRBD and TRBJ reference genes, and CDR3 was defined per IMGT. Any clonotype with a frequency above 0.1% was classified as a highly expanded clone. Shannon entropy was used to measure repertoire diversity, and the Gini coefficient was used to measure V-J evenness. A clonotype found in more than one individual was treated as public. The raw public data were reprocessed by TCRdb itself: fastp quality trimming at Q25, MiXCR clonotype calling, in-frame beta chains only. Rows merge per CDR3 protein into single entries with the most common DNA and genes. The V and J calls here are based on TCRdb, not the publication. The sample table shows hundreds of thousands of distinct CDR3 sequences, and 13% are seen once. Together, the top ten hold roughly 9.7% of the sample.

These data are also associated with another study on T cells in Graves' hyperthyroidism and ophthalmopathy. From that second study: Stable Graves' hyperthyroidism was defined as no progression to ophthalmopathy during 18 months of follow-up. Hyperthyroidism patients were newly diagnosed, with disease duration under 2 months, and aged 18 to 65 years. Any patient with an uncontrolled infection, another autoimmune disease, pregnancy or lactation was excluded. Clinical symptoms, serum thyroxine and TRAb, thyroid ultrasound, and orbital computed tomography formed the basis for the diagnoses. A first-round RT-PCR of the TCR CDR3 used the HTBI primer set with the Qiagen OneStep RT-PCR kit. Most expanded thyroid clonotypes (frequency above 0.001) were also found in blood, which suggests that blood repertoires may mirror thyroid immune responses. A model built on a 13 V-J signature distinguished ophthalmopathy from stable hyperthyroidism, reaching about 88% sensitivity and about 81% specificity in cross-validation and 80%/75% in testing. During validation, the model predicted progression to ophthalmopathy a median of approximately 7 months ahead of onset, with more than 60% sensitivity and around 73% specificity. TCR V-J signatures able to tell the groups apart were searched for in a discovery cohort of 100 or so patients, of whom under 45 had Graves' ophthalmopathy and around 58 had stable Graves' hyperthyroidism. Prospective prediction of ophthalmopathy was tested in an independent validation cohort consisting of about 20 hyperthyroidism patients and around 16 patients who later progressed to ophthalmopathy. The 100 or so discovery patients were randomly divided into training and test sets at a 7:3 ratio. Thyroid tissue and blood T-cell repertoires from more than five Graves' hyperthyroidism patients were also compared in the study. After sampling, hyperthyroidism patients received methimazole starting at 30 mg daily, and ophthalmopathy patients received high-dose intravenous methylprednisolone. The libraries were constructed in a second round of multiplex PCR and then size-selected and purified. The libraries were sequenced on an Illumina HiSeq2000 using paired-end 100 bp reads. SOAPnuke was used to process the raw data, removing reads that contained adapters or uncalled bases, had a mean Phred below 15, or lacked an exact match to the constant primer or identifier. COPE v1.2.5 was used to merge high-quality paired reads, and clonotypes were defined as unique nucleotide sequences. MiTCR v1.1 was used to align clonotypes to the IMGT TRBV, TRBD and TRBJ reference segments. The analysis was restricted to V-J combinations with a frequency above 0.0001, which together covered 99% to 99.2% of the repertoires. A TCS score was defined as the ratio of F50 (clonal expansion) to E x V (chaos), with BLOSUM62-based TCRdist applied between CDR3 peptides within each V-J. Welch's t-statistics and random forest reduced some 510 V-J features to 13, which were used in a naive Bayes classifier (R e1071). No statistical method was used to fix the sample size in advance, and group allocation was not hidden from the investigators. The paper reports TCR Vbeta CDR3 sequencing of about 140 peripheral blood samples: over 40 ophthalmopathy, approximately 74 hyperthyroidism and approximately 17 progressor patients.

The specimen was peripheral blood mononuclear cells (PBMCs), collected at new diagnosis, from a patient treated with antithyroid drugs. In this chain, TRBV7-6 is recombined with TRBJ2-5, with TRBD1 tentatively as D gene (6 bases match). The sequence was obtained from a man younger than 45 with Graves disease. Donor details come from another sample of the same person, matched by shared clones. The CDR3 here reads CASSRNRASGETQYF. The DNA is TGTGCCAGCAGCCGAAACAGGGCTAGTGGGGAGACCCAGTACTTC.